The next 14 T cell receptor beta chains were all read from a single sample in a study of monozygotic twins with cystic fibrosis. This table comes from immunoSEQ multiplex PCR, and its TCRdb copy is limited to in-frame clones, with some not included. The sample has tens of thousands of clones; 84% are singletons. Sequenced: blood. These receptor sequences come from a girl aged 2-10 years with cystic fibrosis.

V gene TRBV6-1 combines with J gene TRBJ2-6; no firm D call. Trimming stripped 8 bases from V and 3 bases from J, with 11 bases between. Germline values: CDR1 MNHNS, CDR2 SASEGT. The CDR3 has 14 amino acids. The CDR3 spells CASLTRVGANVLTF. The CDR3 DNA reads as TGTGCCAGCTTGACACGTGTTGGGGCCAACGTCCTGACTTTC.

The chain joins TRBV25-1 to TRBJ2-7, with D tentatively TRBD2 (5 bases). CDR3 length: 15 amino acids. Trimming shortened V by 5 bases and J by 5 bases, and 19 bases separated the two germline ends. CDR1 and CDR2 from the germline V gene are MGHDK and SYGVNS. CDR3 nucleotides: TGTGCCAGCAGTAGAGGGCCCGACCAAACAAACGAGCAGTACTTC. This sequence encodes CASSRGPDQTNEQYF.

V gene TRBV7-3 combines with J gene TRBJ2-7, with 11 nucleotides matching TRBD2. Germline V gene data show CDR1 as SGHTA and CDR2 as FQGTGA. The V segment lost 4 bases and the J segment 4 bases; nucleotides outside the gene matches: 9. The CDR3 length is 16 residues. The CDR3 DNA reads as TGTGCCAGCAGCTGGCCGACTAGCGGGGAAGGGTACGAGCAGTACTTC. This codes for CASSWPTSGEGYEQYF.

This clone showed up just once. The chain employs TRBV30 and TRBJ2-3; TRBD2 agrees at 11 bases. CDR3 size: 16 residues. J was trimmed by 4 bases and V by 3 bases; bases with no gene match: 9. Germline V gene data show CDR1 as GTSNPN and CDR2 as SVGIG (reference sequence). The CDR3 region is CAWSVTLAGGADTQYF. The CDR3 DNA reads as TGTGCCTGGAGCGTTACTTTAGCGGGGGGGGCAGATACGCAGTATTTT.

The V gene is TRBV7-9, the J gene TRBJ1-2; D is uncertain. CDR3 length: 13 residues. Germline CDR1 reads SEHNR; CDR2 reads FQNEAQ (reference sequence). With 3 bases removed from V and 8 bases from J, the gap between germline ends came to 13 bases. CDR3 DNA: TGTGCCAGCAGCTTGGATGCAAGAAGGGGCTACACCTTC. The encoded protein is CASSLDARRGYTF. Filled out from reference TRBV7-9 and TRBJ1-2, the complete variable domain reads DTGVSQNPRHKITKRGQNVTFRCDPISEHNRLYWYRQTLGQGPEFLTYFQNEAQLEKSRLLSDRFSAERPKGSFSTLEIQRTEQGDSAMYLCASSLDARRGYTFGSGTRLTVV.

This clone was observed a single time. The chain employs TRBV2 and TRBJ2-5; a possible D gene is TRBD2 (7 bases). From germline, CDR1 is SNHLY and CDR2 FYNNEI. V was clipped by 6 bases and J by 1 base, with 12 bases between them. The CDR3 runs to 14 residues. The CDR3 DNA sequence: TGTGCCAGCAGGGTGCGGGGGCCCCAAGAGACCCAGTACTTC. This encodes CASRVRGPQETQYF. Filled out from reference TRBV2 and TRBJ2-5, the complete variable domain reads EPEVTQTPSHQVTQMGQEVILRCVPISNHLYFYWYRQILGQKVEFLVSFYNNEISEKSEIFDDQFSVERPDGSNFTLKIRSTKLEDSAMYFCASRVRGPQETQYFGPGTRLLVL.

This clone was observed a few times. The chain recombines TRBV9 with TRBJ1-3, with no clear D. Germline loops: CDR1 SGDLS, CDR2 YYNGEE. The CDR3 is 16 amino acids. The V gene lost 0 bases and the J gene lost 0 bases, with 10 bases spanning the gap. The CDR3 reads CASSVVASSSGNTIYF. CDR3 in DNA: TGTGCCAGCAGCGTAGTTGCAAGCAGCTCTGGAAACACCATATATTTT.

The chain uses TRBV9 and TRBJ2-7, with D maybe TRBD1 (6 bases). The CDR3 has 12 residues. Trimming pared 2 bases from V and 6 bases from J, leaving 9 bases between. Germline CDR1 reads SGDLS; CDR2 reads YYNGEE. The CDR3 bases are TGTGCCAGCAGCGTGACAGGTGGCGAGCAGTACTTC. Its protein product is CASSVTGGEQYF. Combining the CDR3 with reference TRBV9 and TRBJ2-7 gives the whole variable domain DSGVTQTPKHLITATGQRVTLRCSPRSGDLSVYWYQQSLDQGLQFLIQYYNGEERAKGNILERFSAQQFPDLHSELNLSSLELGDSALYFCASSVTGGEQYFGPGTRLTVT.

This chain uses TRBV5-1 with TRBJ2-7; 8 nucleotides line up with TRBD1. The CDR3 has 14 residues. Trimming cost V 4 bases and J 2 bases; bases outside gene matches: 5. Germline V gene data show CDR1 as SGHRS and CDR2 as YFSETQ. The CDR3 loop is CASSAPGQAYEQYF. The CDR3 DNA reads TGCGCCAGCAGCGCACCGGGACAGGCCTACGAGCAGTACTTC.

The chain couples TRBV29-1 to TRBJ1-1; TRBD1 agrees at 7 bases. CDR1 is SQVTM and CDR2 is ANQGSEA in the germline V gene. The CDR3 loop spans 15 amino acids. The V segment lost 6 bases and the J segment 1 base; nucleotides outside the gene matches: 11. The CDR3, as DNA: TGCAGCGTGGTTGGACAGGAGGGTTCGAACACTGAAGCTTTCTTT. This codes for CSVVGQEGSNTEAFF.

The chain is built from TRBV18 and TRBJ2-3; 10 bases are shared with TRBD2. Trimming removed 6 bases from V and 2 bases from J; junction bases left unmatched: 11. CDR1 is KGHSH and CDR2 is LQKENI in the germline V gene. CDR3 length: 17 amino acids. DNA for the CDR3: TGTGCCAGCTCGCCTTACTCGCTAGCGGGGGTCACAGATACGCAGTATTTT. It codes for CASSPYSLAGVTDTQYF.

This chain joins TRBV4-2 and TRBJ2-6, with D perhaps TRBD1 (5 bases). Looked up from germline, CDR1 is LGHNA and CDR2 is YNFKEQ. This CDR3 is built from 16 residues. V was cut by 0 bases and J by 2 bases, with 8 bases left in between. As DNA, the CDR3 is TGTGCCAGCAGCCAAGACAGGGTAACTGGGGCCAACGTCCTGACTTTC. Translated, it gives CASSQDRVTGANVLTF.

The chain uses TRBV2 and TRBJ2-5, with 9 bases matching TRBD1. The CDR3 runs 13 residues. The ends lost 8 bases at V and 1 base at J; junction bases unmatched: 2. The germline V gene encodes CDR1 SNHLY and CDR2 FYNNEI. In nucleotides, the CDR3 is TGTGCCAGCCGGACAGGGGCCCAAGAGACCCAGTACTTC. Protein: CASRTGAQETQYF.

The CDR3 here is CASSQGGLPKNIQYF. The CDR3 nucleotides are TGCGCCAGCAGCCAAGGGGGACTCCCCAAAAACATTCAGTACTTC. The genes are TRBV4-1 and TRBJ2-4, with D tentatively TRBD2 (6 bases). Trimming removed 1 base from V and 2 bases from J, with 9 bases in between. CDR3 size: 15 residues. CDR1 MGHRA and CDR2 YSYEKL come from the germline V gene.